The rows below give T cell receptor beta chains drawn from one sample of a study of cytomegalovirus exposure and HLA in healthy donors. Produced via immunoSEQ multiplex PCR; TCRdb's table is partial and in-frame only. The sample holds some 170,000 clones; approximately 79% are singletons and the top ten take nearly 6.5%. Sequencing was performed on PBMCs. The receptors come from a man aged 35-49 years in good health and CMV-seropositive. Both conserved end residues are part of each CDR3. Fields, in order: CDR3 protein, CDR3 DNA, J gene, V gene, D gene, clone size. D genes are given only for firm matches. Clone sizes are given selectively: once, few, many, or a class where the clone is expanded.

CDR3aa: CASSYRDTGELFF; CDR3nt: TGTGCCAGCAGCTACAGGGACACCGGGGAGCTGTTTTTT; j_gene: TRBJ2-2; v_gene: TRBV7-9; d_gene: -; abundance: once
CDR3aa: CASSLIAGVRSNEQFF; CDR3nt: TGTGCCAGCAGCCTCATAGCGGGAGTACGGTCGAATGAGCAGTTCTTC; j_gene: TRBJ2-1; v_gene: TRBV7-3; d_gene: TRBD2; abundance: -
CDR3aa: CASSAGTTSSYNEQFF; CDR3nt: TGCGCCAGCAGCGCAGGGACTACGTCCTCCTACAATGAGCAGTTCTTC; j_gene: TRBJ2-1; v_gene: TRBV5-1; d_gene: TRBD2; abundance: once
CDR3aa: CASSNRTGEYTQYF; CDR3nt: TGTGCCAGCAGCAATCGGACAGGTGAGTATACGCAGTATTTT; j_gene: TRBJ2-3; v_gene: TRBV21-1; d_gene: -; abundance: -
CDR3aa: CASSPNLDNEQFF; CDR3nt: TGTGCCAGCAGCCCCAACTTAGACAATGAGCAGTTCTTC; j_gene: TRBJ2-1; v_gene: TRBV7-3; d_gene: -; abundance: -
CDR3aa: CASSSVGEAKNIQYF; CDR3nt: TGTGCCAGCAGTTCGGTAGGGGAAGCCAAAAACATTCAGTACTTC; j_gene: TRBJ2-4; v_gene: TRBV28; d_gene: -; abundance: -
CDR3aa: CASSGLAGDTGELFF; CDR3nt: TGTGCCAGCAGTGGACTAGCGGGAGACACCGGGGAGCTGTTTTTT; j_gene: TRBJ2-2; v_gene: TRBV6-1; d_gene: TRBD2; abundance: -
CDR3aa: CAIRPGLSNTGELFF; CDR3nt: TGTGCCATCAGACCGGGACTATCGAACACCGGGGAGCTGTTTTTT; j_gene: TRBJ2-2; v_gene: TRBV10-3; d_gene: TRBD2; abundance: -
CDR3aa: CASSSSGSQPQHF; CDR3nt: TGTGCCAGCAGTTCGTCGGGGTCTCAGCCCCAGCATTTT; j_gene: TRBJ1-5; v_gene: TRBV27; d_gene: -; abundance: -
CDR3aa: CASSQVAGALNIQYF; CDR3nt: TGTGCCAGCAGCCAAGTTGCGGGAGCATTAAACATTCAGTACTTC; j_gene: TRBJ2-4; v_gene: TRBV14; d_gene: TRBD2; abundance: -
CDR3aa: CASSPGTEAWQYF; CDR3nt: TGTGCCAGCAGTCCTGGGACAGAGGCTTGGCAGTACTTC; j_gene: TRBJ2-7; v_gene: TRBV28; d_gene: TRBD1; abundance: -
CDR3aa: CASSRAGADDTQYF; CDR3nt: TGTGCCAGTAGTAGGGCGGGAGCTGACGATACGCAGTATTTT; j_gene: TRBJ2-3; v_gene: TRBV19; d_gene: TRBD2; abundance: -
CDR3aa: CASSRYRSSYNEQFF; CDR3nt: TGTGCCAGTAGCAGATACAGGAGCTCCTACAATGAGCAGTTCTTC; j_gene: TRBJ2-1; v_gene: TRBV19; d_gene: -; abundance: -
CDR3aa: CASSPQGGNTEAFF; CDR3nt: TGTGCCAGCTCACCACAAGGCGGGAACACTGAAGCTTTCTTT; j_gene: TRBJ1-1; v_gene: TRBV18; d_gene: -; abundance: -
CDR3aa: CASSVNRPNTEAFF; CDR3nt: TGTGCCAGCAGTGTAAACAGACCGAACACTGAAGCTTTCTTT; j_gene: TRBJ1-1; v_gene: TRBV6-1; d_gene: -; abundance: -
CDR3aa: CAWSWRGQSYEQYF; CDR3nt: TGTGCCTGGAGTTGGAGGGGGCAGTCCTACGAGCAGTACTTC; j_gene: TRBJ2-7; v_gene: TRBV30; d_gene: -; abundance: -
CDR3aa: CASSEPPGTNEKLFF; CDR3nt: TGTGCCAGCAGTGAACCCCCGGGGACTAATGAAAAACTGTTTTTT; j_gene: TRBJ1-4; v_gene: TRBV6-1; d_gene: -; abundance: -
CDR3aa: CASSERAGTAGANVLTF; CDR3nt: TGTGCCAGCAGTGAAAGAGCGGGGACTGCTGGGGCCAACGTCCTGACTTTC; j_gene: TRBJ2-6; v_gene: TRBV6-1; d_gene: TRBD2; abundance: -
CDR3aa: CASSWTGEDGYTF; CDR3nt: TGTGCCAGCAGCTGGACAGGGGAGGATGGCTACACCTTC; j_gene: TRBJ1-2; v_gene: TRBV7-3; d_gene: TRBD1; abundance: few
CDR3aa: CASSYSLVQYNSPLHF; CDR3nt: TGTGCCAGCAGTTACTCTCTGGTACAGTATAATTCACCCCTCCACTTT; j_gene: TRBJ1-6; v_gene: TRBV6-6; d_gene: -; abundance: -
CDR3aa: CASSSGQGLNYEQYF; CDR3nt: TGTGCCAGCAGCTCAGGACAGGGATTGAACTACGAGCAGTACTTC; j_gene: TRBJ2-7; v_gene: TRBV7-6; d_gene: TRBD1; abundance: medium-sized
CDR3aa: CASRRGGPRTGELFF; CDR3nt: TGTGCCAGCAGACGGGGGGGCCCGAGGACCGGGGAGCTGTTTTTT; j_gene: TRBJ2-2; v_gene: TRBV7-9; d_gene: TRBD2; abundance: -
CDR3aa: CASSDRSGTQYF; CDR3nt: TGCGCCAGCAGTGACCGGTCCGGGACCCAGTACTTC; j_gene: TRBJ2-5; v_gene: TRBV10-1; d_gene: -; abundance: -
CDR3aa: CASSPGDRSGIQYF; CDR3nt: TGTGCCAGCAGCCCGGGCGACAGGTCTGGCATTCAGTACTTC; j_gene: TRBJ2-4; v_gene: TRBV5-5; d_gene: -; abundance: -
CDR3aa: CASGRQGNEKLFF; CDR3nt: TGTGCCAGCGGAAGGCAGGGAAATGAAAAACTGTTTTTT; j_gene: TRBJ1-4; v_gene: TRBV2; d_gene: -; abundance: -
CDR3aa: CASTTEGAQPFF; CDR3nt: TGTGCCAGCACCACGGAGGGGGCGCAGCCTTTCTTT; j_gene: TRBJ1-1; v_gene: TRBV28; d_gene: TRBD1; abundance: -